The rows below give T cell receptor beta chains drawn from one sample of a study of T cells in localized non-small cell lung cancer. Sequenced by immunoSEQ multiplex PCR; TCRdb stores in-frame clones only, minus some. The table lists fewer than 95,000 clones, roughly 93% of them singletons. The specimen comprised PBMCs, sampled before any cancer treatment. The receptors come from a woman between 35 and 75 years old with stage II squamous cell lung carcinoma. Each CDR3 is given with its conserved first and last residue. Each record gives: clone size, D gene, J gene, V gene, CDR3 DNA, CDR3 protein. D genes are given only for firm matches. Clone sizes are given selectively: once, few, many, or a class where the clone is expanded.

>.|TRBD1|TRBJ1-1|TRBV10-3
TGTGCCATCAGGACAGGGGAGGTGAACACTGAAGCTTTCTTT
CAIRTGEVNTEAFF
>.|.|TRBJ2-1|TRBV29-1
TGCAGCGTTGATCCAGCGACCAAGCAGTTCTTC
CSVDPATKQFF
>.|TRBD1|TRBJ1-2|TRBV7-9
TGTGCCAGCAGCTCCTTACGGACAGGGGGAGGCTACACCTTC
CASSSLRTGGGYTF
>.|TRBD1|TRBJ1-5|TRBV10-2
TGCGCCAGCAGCCCTACTAAACAGGGGATCGGCAATCAGCCCCAGCATTTT
CASSPTKQGIGNQPQHF
>.|.|TRBJ1-2|TRBV5-1
TGCGCCAGCAGCTTCTTCTTCGCACAGAACTATGGCTACACCTTC
CASSFFFAQNYGYTF
>.|TRBD1|TRBJ1-1|TRBV28
TGTGCCAGCACCTTTTTTAAGGGGGCGACTGAAGCTTTCTTT
CASTFFKGATEAFF
>once|.|TRBJ2-7|TRBV5-4
TGTGCCAGCAGCTCAACGGGAGCGGCCAGCTCCTACGAGCAGTACTTC
CASSSTGAASSYEQYF
>once|TRBD2|TRBJ2-7|TRBV2
TGTGCCAGCAAATGGACTAGCGGAAGATACGAGCAGTACTTC
CASKWTSGRYEQYF
>once|.|TRBJ2-1|TRBV18
TGTGCCAGCTCACCAGAGCCAGTAGGCTACAATGAGCAGTTCTTC
CASSPEPVGYNEQFF
>.|.|TRBJ1-1|TRBV14
TGTGCCAGCAGCGAAGGGGATCCGGCTTTCTTT
CASSEGDPAFF
>.|.|TRBJ2-3|TRBV28
TGTGCCAGCAGTTCACCCGTAGGACTTCATACGCAGTATTTT
CASSSPVGLHTQYF
>.|TRBD1|TRBJ1-2|TRBV28
TGTGCCAGCGTCCCCGCCGGGACAGGGGGGAGAAACTATGGCTACACCTTC
CASVPAGTGGRNYGYTF
>once|.|TRBJ2-1|TRBV5-6
TGTGCCAGCAGCCCCTTTACCTTCTTTGAGCAGTTCTTC
CASSPFTFFEQFF
>.|.|TRBJ1-5|TRBV28
TGTGCCAGCAGTTCCTCTAGGGCAGTCCTCAATCAGCCCCAGCATTTT
CASSSSRAVLNQPQHF
>.|.|TRBJ2-4|TRBV5-4
TGTGCCAGCAGCCGGTGGTCTACCAAAAACATTCAGTACTTC
CASSRWSTKNIQYF
>.|.|TRBJ1-1|TRBV18
TGTGCCAGCTCACTCGCCCGGCAAAACACTGAAGCTTTCTTT
CASSLARQNTEAFF
>.|TRBD2|TRBJ2-5|TRBV19
TGTGCCAGTAGTGATAGCGGGAGGGACCAAGAGACCCAGTACTTC
CASSDSGRDQETQYF
>.|.|TRBJ2-3|TRBV10-3
TGTGCCATCACCCCGGCAAACAGGGACACAGATACGCAGTATTTT
CAITPANRDTDTQYF
>.|.|TRBJ1-1|TRBV9
TGTGCCAGCAGCGTCGGAGCCATGAACACTGAAGCTTTCTTT
CASSVGAMNTEAFF
>.|.|TRBJ1-2|TRBV5-1
TGCGCCAGCAGCGTAGATTCTAACTATGGCTACACCTTC
CASSVDSNYGYTF
>once|TRBD2|TRBJ2-7|TRBV28
TGTGCCAGCAGAGCAGGGACTAGCGGGACGGCGACGTACTTC
CASRAGTSGTATYF
>.|.|TRBJ1-2|TRBV2
TGTGCCAGCACCACATCAAACTATGGCTACACCTTC
CASTTSNYGYTF
>.|.|TRBJ2-1|TRBV6-5
TGTGCCAGCAGTACGACCGGGCCTTACAATGAGCAGTTCTTC
CASSTTGPYNEQFF
>.|.|TRBJ1-2|TRBV4-2
TGTGCCAGCAGCCTAAGAGGGGGAAGTAACTATGGCTACACCTTC
CASSLRGGSNYGYTF
>.|.|TRBJ2-1|TRBV15
TGTGCCACCAGCAGGGAAACGGTAGCCTACAATGAGCAGTTCTTC
CATSRETVAYNEQFF
>.|.|TRBJ1-6|TRBV7-9
TGTGCCAGCAGCTTAGGTGGGTCAGGGGTACGGAATTCACCCCTCCACTTT
CASSLGGSGVRNSPLHF
>few|.|TRBJ2-1|TRBV5-6
TGTGCCAGCAGCTTGGGGGCGTTAAGAGAGCAGTTCTTC
CASSLGALREQFF
>.|.|TRBJ1-1|TRBV27
TGTGCCAGCAGTCCCCAGGGGTCGAACACTGAAGCTTTCTTT
CASSPQGSNTEAFF
>.|TRBD2|TRBJ2-7|TRBV27
TGTGCCAGCAGTTTAGGGCTAGCGGCCGTCTACGAGCAGTACTTC
CASSLGLAAVYEQYF
>.|TRBD2|TRBJ2-1|TRBV5-1
TGCGCCAGCAGCTTGACGGCGGGGGGGTCATACAATGAGCAGTTCTTC
CASSLTAGGSYNEQFF
>.|.|TRBJ1-2|TRBV2
TGTGCCAGCAGTGAAAGGGGGACCAGCCCGATCTATGGCTACACCTTC
CASSERGTSPIYGYTF
>.|TRBD1|TRBJ2-5|TRBV6-6
TGTGCCAGCAGTCGGACAGGCCAAGAGACCCAGTACTTC
CASSRTGQETQYF
>.|.|TRBJ2-5|TRBV6-5
TGTGCCAGCAGTCTAGGACTCCAAGAGACCCAGTACTTC
CASSLGLQETQYF
>.|.|TRBJ1-2|TRBV28
TGTGCCAGCAGTTTACTCTCAGGTTTCTATGGCTACACCTTC
CASSLLSGFYGYTF
>.|.|TRBJ1-1|TRBV28
TGTGCCAGCAGCCCCCGGCAGGGGTGGTCTTCTGAAGCTTTCTTT
CASSPRQGWSSEAFF
>.|.|TRBJ1-1|TRBV28
TGTGCCAGCAGCTCCAGGGGAGGAGCGAACACTGAAGCTTTCTTT
CASSSRGGANTEAFF
>.|TRBD1|TRBJ2-3|TRBV27
TGTGCCAGCAGTGCCGGGACAGGCCTTTTGCAGTATTTT
CASSAGTGLLQYF
>.|.|TRBJ1-1|TRBV9
TGTGCCAGCAGCGTCGCTACTGACACTGAAGCTTTCTTT
CASSVATDTEAFF
>.|TRBD1|TRBJ1-6|TRBV5-1
TGCGCCAGCAGCCCCAGGACAGGGGATTCACCCCTCCACTTT
CASSPRTGDSPLHF
>.|.|TRBJ2-3|TRBV9
TGTGCCAGCAGCGGTACTAGTGTCGCGGCAGATACGCAGTATTTT
CASSGTSVAADTQYF
>.|.|TRBJ2-7|TRBV29-1
TGCAGCGTTGTGACGGCCTCTGGCTACGAGCAGTACTTC
CSVVTASGYEQYF
>.|.|TRBJ2-2|TRBV7-2
TGTGCCAGCAGCCCCCGACAGAGTATTAACACCGGGGAGCTGTTTTTT
CASSPRQSINTGELFF
>.|.|TRBJ1-2|TRBV6-5
TGTGCCGTCCAAGTGGTATCGGATGGCTACACCTTC
CAVQVVSDGYTF
>.|TRBD1|TRBJ1-3|TRBV5-4
TGTGCCAGCAGCCTTCACGGGACAGCTTCCTACCCCTCTGGAAACACCATATATTTT
CASSLHGTASYPSGNTIYF
>.|.|TRBJ1-1|TRBV7-9
TGTGCCAGCAGCTTAGAGGGACGGCCTGAAGCTTTCTTT
CASSLEGRPEAFF
>few|.|TRBJ2-7|TRBV4-1
TGCGCCAGCAGCCAAGAACCGGTTGGAGGGGGCCTTCTCACCCGGCTCTACGAGCAGTACTTC
CASSQEPVGGGLLTRLYEQYF
>.|.|TRBJ1-1|TRBV30
TGTGCCTGGAAACGAGGGAACACTGAAGCTTTCTTT
CAWKRGNTEAFF
>.|.|TRBJ1-3|TRBV2
TGTGCCAGCAGTGAAGAAAGAGGTAGCTCTGGAAACACCATATATTTT
CASSEERGSSGNTIYF
>.|.|TRBJ1-3|TRBV12-5
TGTGCTAGTGGTTTGACGCAAGGAAACACCATATATTTT
CASGLTQGNTIYF
>.|.|TRBJ2-7|TRBV5-1
TGCGCCAGCAGCTTGTTACCGGGGGAGCAGTACTTC
CASSLLPGEQYF
>.|TRBD1|TRBJ1-2|TRBV28
TGTGCCAGCGGACAGGGCGCCTTGGGTGGCTACACCTTC
CASGQGALGGYTF
>.|TRBD1|TRBJ1-2|TRBV6-5
TGTGCCAGCAGTACCCCGGGACAGATCTATGGCTACACCTTC
CASSTPGQIYGYTF
>.|.|TRBJ1-5|TRBV27
TGTGCCACGTCGGTCTGGTTGGGGCAGCCCCAGCATTTT
CATSVWLGQPQHF
>.|.|TRBJ1-2|TRBV28
TGTGCCAGCAGCCTAAGTTTGGATGCAAACAACTATGGCTACACCTTC
CASSLSLDANNYGYTF
>.|TRBD2|TRBJ2-2|TRBV6-1
TGTGCCAGCAGTGAAGTGGCGGGAGACTCCGGGGAGCTGTTTTTT
CASSEVAGDSGELFF